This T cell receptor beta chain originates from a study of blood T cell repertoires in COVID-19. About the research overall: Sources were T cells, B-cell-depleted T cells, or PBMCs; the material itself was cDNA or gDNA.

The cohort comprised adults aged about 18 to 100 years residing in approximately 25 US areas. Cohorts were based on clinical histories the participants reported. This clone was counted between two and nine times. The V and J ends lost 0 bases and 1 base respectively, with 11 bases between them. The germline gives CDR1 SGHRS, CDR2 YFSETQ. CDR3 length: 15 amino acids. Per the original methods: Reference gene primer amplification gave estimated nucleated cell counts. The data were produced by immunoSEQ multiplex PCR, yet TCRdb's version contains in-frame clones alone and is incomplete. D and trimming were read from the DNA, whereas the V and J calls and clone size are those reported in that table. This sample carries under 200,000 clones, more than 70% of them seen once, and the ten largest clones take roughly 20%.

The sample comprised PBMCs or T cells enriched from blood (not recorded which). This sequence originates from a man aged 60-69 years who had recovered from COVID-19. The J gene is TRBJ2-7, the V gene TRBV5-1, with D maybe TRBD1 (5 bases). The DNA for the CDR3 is TGCGCCAGCAGCTTGGATTCGCAGGGATCCTACGAGCAGTACTTC. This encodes CASSLDSQGSYEQYF. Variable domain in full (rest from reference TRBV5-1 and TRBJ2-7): KAGVTQTPRYLIKTRGQQVTLSCSPISGHRSVSWYQQTPGQGLQFLFEYFSETQRNKGNFPGRFSGRQFSNSRSEMNVSTLELGDSALYLCASSLDSQGSYEQYFGPGTRLTVT.